Listed below are T cell receptor beta chains from one sample, sequenced in a study of cytomegalovirus exposure and HLA in healthy donors. Measured with immunoSEQ multiplex PCR; TCRdb has only the in-frame clones, and not every one. The sample holds more than 140,000 clones, roughly 89% seen once. Sequenced input: PBMCs. These receptors were obtained from a woman in her late teens or twenties in good health and CMV-seropositive. Both conserved end residues are part of each CDR3. The D gene is left open where the match is weak. Not all rows give a size; the values are once, few, many and, for expanded clones, a class.

size	J	V	D	DNA	CDR3
.	TRBJ2-3	TRBV6-6	TRBD2	TGTGCCAGCATATGGGGAGGGCCCGGCACAGATACGCAGTATTTT	CASIWGGPGTDTQYF
.	TRBJ2-1	TRBV5-1	.	TGCGCCAGCAGCTTGGGCAGGGGGGATGAGCAGTTCTTC	CASSLGRGDEQFF
.	TRBJ2-5	TRBV11-3	TRBD1	TGTGCCAGCAGCCACAGGACAGGTTCTCTTCAAGAGACCCAGTACTTC	CASSHRTGSLQETQYF
.	TRBJ1-5	TRBV6-5	.	TGTGCCAGCAGCTCCGGGGGTGATAGCAATCAGCCCCAGCATTTT	CASSSGGDSNQPQHF
.	TRBJ2-7	TRBV30	TRBD1	TGTGCCTTGGACAGGGGAGGGAACGAGCAGTACTTC	CALDRGGNEQYF
.	TRBJ2-2	TRBV6-5	.	TGTGCCAGCACCCTTGGGGGGACCGCCGGGGAGCTGTTTTTT	CASTLGGTAGELFF
.	TRBJ1-1	TRBV2	.	TGTGCCAGCAGTGAGCAGGAATATAGCACTGAAGCTTTCTTT	CASSEQEYSTEAFF
.	TRBJ1-1	TRBV25-1	TRBD1	TGTGCCAGCAGTGAAAAAGGGGGTACGACAGGGGGTGTAACTGAAGCTTTCTTT	CASSEKGGTTGGVTEAFF
.	TRBJ1-3	TRBV21-1	.	TGTGCCAGCAGCAAAACTCCAGGGGAATTGATCTCTGGAAACACCATATATTTT	CASSKTPGELISGNTIYF
.	TRBJ2-1	TRBV6-6	.	TGTGCCAGCAGTTACGGGCCTAACAATGAGCAGTTCTTC	CASSYGPNNEQFF
.	TRBJ2-7	TRBV5-1	.	TGCGCCAGCAGCTTGCGGGAGTCTTACGAGCAGTACTTC	CASSLRESYEQYF
.	TRBJ2-3	TRBV2	TRBD2	TGTGCCAGCAGTGAGCGTAGCGGGAGGACCACAGATACGCAGTATTTT	CASSERSGRTTDTQYF
.	TRBJ2-4	TRBV4-1	TRBD1	TGCGCCAGCAGCTTGAACAGGGGTTGGGAAAACATTCAGTACTTC	CASSLNRGWENIQYF
.	TRBJ1-1	TRBV5-1	.	TGCGCCAGCAGGGGTAGCATGAACACTGAAGCTTTCTTT	CASRGSMNTEAFF
.	TRBJ1-1	TRBV2	TRBD1	TGTGCCAGCAGTGTTGAAACAGGGGCTGAAGCTTTCTTT	CASSVETGAEAFF
.	TRBJ2-5	TRBV7-2	.	TGTGCCAGCAGCCCCCCTAGCAGAAGATGGACCCAGTACTTC	CASSPPSRRWTQYF
few	TRBJ2-3	TRBV27	TRBD1	TGTGCCAGCAGCCTACAGGGGGGTGCAGATACGCAGTATTTT	CASSLQGGADTQYF
.	TRBJ2-7	TRBV14	.	TGTGCCAGCAGCCAAGATGGTGCGGCGGGTCGGCAGCAGTACTTC	CASSQDGAAGRQQYF
.	TRBJ2-7	TRBV18	TRBD1	TGTGCCAGCTCCCCTGGACAGGTTCTTTACGAGCAGTACTTC	CASSPGQVLYEQYF
.	TRBJ2-5	TRBV6-1	TRBD1	TGTGCCAGCAGTGAACTACAGGGGGCGGAGACCCAGTACTTC	CASSELQGAETQYF
.	TRBJ2-7	TRBV5-1	.	TGCGCCAGCAGCTTGTCTACAGCTTCCTACGAGCAGTACTTC	CASSLSTASYEQYF
.	TRBJ1-5	TRBV28	.	TGTGCCATAAGAAGCCCCACTCAGCCCCAGCATTTT	CAIRSPTQPQHF
.	TRBJ2-3	TRBV11-1	.	TGTGCCAGCAGCGGTACCCGGCTAGTAAGAACAGATACGCAGTATTTT	CASSGTRLVRTDTQYF
.	TRBJ2-7	TRBV7-9	TRBD2	TGTGCCAGCAGTCGAGGGACTAGCATACCCGAGCAGTACTTC	CASSRGTSIPEQYF
.	TRBJ2-5	TRBV2	TRBD1	TGTGCCAGCAGCTTGGACAGGATTCAAGAGACCCAGTACTTC	CASSLDRIQETQYF
.	TRBJ2-2	TRBV5-1	TRBD1	TGCGCCAGCAGCTTCGACAGGGACACCGGGGAGCTGTTTTTT	CASSFDRDTGELFF
once	TRBJ2-2	TRBV20-1	.	TGCAGTGCTCCCGTCACCGGGGAGCTGTTTTTT	CSAPVTGELFF
.	TRBJ1-3	TRBV6-5	.	TGTGCCAGCAGTTACATGGGACAATCTGGAAACACCATATATTTT	CASSYMGQSGNTIYF
.	TRBJ2-2	TRBV28	.	TGTGCCAGCACTACTGTAGTTGTCCCCGGGGAGCTGTTTTTT	CASTTVVVPGELFF
.	TRBJ2-7	TRBV6-1	.	TGTGCCAGCAGTGAAGCGCAGTACGTCTACGAGCAGTACTTC	CASSEAQYVYEQYF
.	TRBJ2-5	TRBV29-1	TRBD1	TGCAGCGTTGTGGACAGGGCAAACCAAGAGACCCAGTACTTC	CSVVDRANQETQYF
.	TRBJ2-1	TRBV27	.	TGTGCCAGCAGTTTCCTACTCAGCGGAAATGAGCAGTTCTTC	CASSFLLSGNEQFF
once	TRBJ1-5	TRBV30	.	TGTGCCTGGAGTGTAACGGGGGGAGGTCAGCCCCAGCATTTT	CAWSVTGGGQPQHF
.	TRBJ2-1	TRBV9	TRBD2	TGTGCCAGCAGCGAACTAGCGGACAGCGAGGAGCAGTTCTTC	CASSELADSEEQFF
.	TRBJ1-5	TRBV28	.	TGTGCCAGCAGGCGGGGGGCGGAAAATCAGCCCCAGCATTTT	CASRRGAENQPQHF